The 9 T cell receptor beta chains presented below share a single source sample, sequenced in a study of blood T cell repertoires in COVID-19 (TCRdb year 2020). Libraries were constructed by the immunoSEQ multiplex PCR assay. Sourced from immuneACCESS, this table was stored by TCRdb with only in-frame sequences that have V and J called. A share of the clones is absent; for the studies checked, an unresolved V gene accounts for under half, and the remainder has no known explanation. The sample has about 150,000 clones on record, 87% of them singletons. Jointly, the top ten make up 3.5% to 4.5% of the sample. The sequencing input was peripheral blood. The receptors here all came from a woman aged 55-69 years with active or convalescent COVID-19.

The V call is TRBV5-1, the J call TRBJ2-2, with D possibly TRBD1 on 6 matching bases. In germline, CDR1 is SGHRS, CDR2 YFSETQ. The CDR3 sequence is 15 residues long. V lost 3 bases and J 5 bases, leaving 14 bases between the germline ends. CDR3 residues: CASSWLDSGTGELFF. CDR3 in DNA: TGCGCCAGCAGCTGGCTGGACAGTGGTACCGGGGAGCTGTTTTTT.

V gene TRBV11-2 combines with J gene TRBJ1-4; D not certain. The germline V and J ends were trimmed by 5 bases and 2 bases, with 12 bases remaining between them. In germline, CDR1 is SGHAT, CDR2 FQNNGV. This CDR3 has 15 amino acids. CDR3: CASSLQITTNEKLFF. The CDR3 DNA reads TGTGCCAGCAGCCTTCAGATCACCACTAATGAAAAACTGTTTTTT.

This sequence joins TRBV28 and TRBJ1-1, with D possibly matching TRBD1 (6 bases). The V gene's germline CDR1 is MDHEN and CDR2 SYDVKM. Trimming removed 4 bases from V and 2 bases from J, with 11 bases in between. CDR3 size: 14 residues. This CDR3 is CASSWDTINTEAFF. In DNA, the CDR3 is TGTGCCAGCAGTTGGGACACCATCAACACTGAAGCTTTCTTT.

The chain is built from TRBV21-1 and TRBJ2-7; the table's D call TRBD1 went unverified against the DNA. TRBV21-1 is labeled a pseudogene. The CDR3 spans 18 residues. CDR3 region: CASSKGCPTGGAVYEQYF. The CDR3 DNA reads as TGTGCCAGCAGCAAAGGGTGTCCCACAGGGGGCGCGGTATACGAGCAGTACTTC.

This clone was counted once. The chain joins TRBV9 to TRBJ2-1, with TRBD2 identical over 13 bases. The CDR3 runs to 17 residues. The V and J ends lost 6 bases and 0 bases, in that order; junction bases with no gene match: 6. Germline V gives CDR1 SGDLS, CDR2 YYNGEE. In nucleotides, the CDR3 is TGTGCCAGCACCACTAGCGGGGGGGCTCTCTCCTACAATGAGCAGTTCTTC. This encodes CASTTSGGALSYNEQFF.

V is TRBV6-4 and J is TRBJ1-1; a possible D gene is TRBD1 (6 bases). Germline CDR1 reads MRHNA; CDR2 reads SNTAGT. V was pared by 8 bases and J by 0 bases, with 16 bases between. The CDR3 extends over 15 amino acids. The CDR3 loop reads CASEGGGGLNTEAFF. The CDR3 DNA reads as TGTGCCAGCGAAGGGGGAGGGGGATTGAACACTGAAGCTTTCTTT.

The chain joins TRBV5-1 to TRBJ2-3, with D maybe TRBD2 (6 bases). Between the trimmed V and J ends, which lost 4 bases and 1 base, there was a span of 31 bases. Germline V gene sequence: CDR1 SGHRS, CDR2 YFSETQ. CDR3 size: 21 residues. CDR3 sequence reads: CASSPFAPGDGSTGGTDTQYF. The CDR3 nucleotides read TGCGCCAGCAGCCCATTTGCTCCGGGGGACGGTTCGACGGGGGGCACAGATACGCAGTATTTT.

The chain is built from TRBV15 and TRBJ1-2; D remains unclear. V lost 5 bases and J 2 bases, leaving 9 bases between the germline ends. The CDR3 runs to 13 residues. Germline V gene data show CDR1 as LNHNV and CDR2 as YYDKDF (reference sequence). The CDR3 sequence: CATSLEKNYGYTF. CDR3 sequence (DNA): TGTGCCACCAGCTTGGAGAAAAACTATGGCTACACCTTC.

J is TRBJ1-2 and V is TRBV4-3; unclear D gene. The CDR3 is 12 amino acids. V was pared by 1 base and J by 7 bases, with 7 bases between. Looked up from germline, CDR1 is LGHNA and CDR2 is YSLEER. CDR3 DNA sequence: TGCGCCAGCAGCCAAGGTGCAGTTGGCTACACCTTC. Translated: CASSQGAVGYTF.